These T cell receptor beta chains were read from a single sample in a study of CD8 T cells in Susac syndrome. Each CDR3 protein gets one entry after TCRdb re-called the immunoSEQ multiplex PCR reads with MiXCR. The sample holds roughly 150,000 distinct CDR3 sequences; about 90% are singletons and the top ten take approximately 0.073%. The specimen sequenced was CD4+ T cells from PBMCs. These receptors came from a human donor in good health. Both conserved end residues are part of each CDR3. The D gene is left open where the match is weak. Not all rows give a size; the values are once, few, many and, for expanded clones, a class.

v_gene	abundance	d_gene	j_gene	CDR3aa	CDR3nt
TRBV28	.	TRBD2	TRBJ2-1	CASSLYGIILAGGGNEQFF	TGTGCCAGCAGTTTATACGGCATTATCCTAGCGGGAGGGGGCAATGAGCAGTTCTTC
TRBV7-7	.	.	TRBJ1-1	CASSLDYVNTEAFF	TGTGCTAGCAGCTTAGACTACGTGAACACTGAAGCTTTCTTT
TRBV5-1	.	.	TRBJ2-7	CASSLDLQGTEQYF	TGCGCCAGCAGCTTGGATTTACAGGGCACCGAGCAGTACTTC
TRBV18	.	TRBD1	TRBJ1-6	CASSSPGTGRNSPLHF	TGTGCCAGCTCCAGCCCCGGGACAGGCCGCAATTCACCCCTCCACTTT
TRBV6-5	.	.	TRBJ1-1	CASSYSSGMNTEAFF	TGTGCCAGCAGTTACTCTTCCGGGATGAACACTGAAGCTTTCTTT
TRBV7-2	.	TRBD1	TRBJ2-5	CASSLETGAPYQETQYF	TGTGCCAGCAGCTTAGAGACAGGGGCCCCGTATCAAGAGACCCAGTACTTC
TRBV27	.	.	TRBJ1-1	CASSIRGDTEAFF	TGTGCCAGCAGCATAAGGGGGGACACTGAAGCTTTCTTT
TRBV19	.	.	TRBJ2-5	CATSSGGLGQAGGETQYF	TGTGCCACCTCCTCAGGGGGACTTGGACAGGCAGGAGGAGAGACCCAGTACTTC
TRBV12-3/TRBV12-4	few	.	TRBJ2-5	CASSQSTGKYF	TGTGCCAGCAGCCAATCAACCGGGAAGTACTTC
TRBV4-3	once	TRBD2	TRBJ2-5	CASSHLGLAGGGETQYF	TGCGCCAGCAGCCATTTGGGACTAGCGGGGGGAGGGGAGACCCAGTACTTC
TRBV29-1	.	.	TRBJ2-5	CSVEIQEQETQYF	TGCAGCGTTGAGATACAGGAACAAGAGACCCAGTACTTC
TRBV3-1	.	.	TRBJ2-5	CASSQERRGPGETQYF	TGTGCCAGCAGCCAAGAAAGGCGGGGCCCCGGGGAGACCCAGTACTTC
TRBV12-3/TRBV12-4	once	.	TRBJ1-3	CASAQLTIYF	TGTGCCAGCGCCCAACTCACCATATATTTT
TRBV19	.	TRBD1	TRBJ1-5	CASRFPGQGVSSNQPQHF	TGTGCCAGTAGATTCCCGGGACAGGGGGTGTCGAGCAATCAGCCCCAGCATTTT
TRBV7-9	.	TRBD1	TRBJ2-6	CASSLALQGAGGANVLTF	TGTGCCAGCAGCTTAGCGCTGCAGGGGGCAGGTGGGGCCAACGTCCTGACTTTC
TRBV29-1	.	TRBD1	TRBJ1-2	CSVGVRDRRNPGYTF	TGCAGCGTTGGGGTCCGGGACAGACGAAACCCTGGCTACACCTTC
TRBV2	.	TRBD1	TRBJ1-4	CASRAARGAREKLFF	TGTGCCAGCAGAGCCGCCAGGGGGGCGCGGGAAAAACTGTTTTTT
TRBV12-3/TRBV12-4	.	.	TRBJ2-2	CASRLLGIRELFF	TGTGCCAGCAGGCTCCTCGGGATCAGAGAGCTGTTTTTT
TRBV20-1	.	.	TRBJ1-6	CSARTTGNSPLHF	TGCAGTGCTAGAACCACAGGAAATTCACCCCTCCACTTT
TRBV6-1	once	.	TRBJ2-5	CASREGGEGTQYF	TGTGCCAGCAGAGAAGGAGGAGAAGGGACCCAGTACTTC